This is a list of T cell receptor beta chains from one sample in a study of blood T cell repertoires in COVID-19. Assay used: immunoSEQ multiplex PCR; TCRdb lists only in-frame clones, some missing. The sample contains approximately 390,000 clones, 87% of which appear only once. Sequenced input: PBMCs or T cells enriched from blood (not recorded which). The receptors come from a woman in her 50s who had recovered from COVID-19. CDR3s include the opening cysteine and the closing phenylalanine or tryptophan. A D gene is named only where the DNA matches it firmly.

v_call cdr3_length d_call cdr3_aa
TRBV2 12 . CASSGPVTAQHF
TRBV9 16 . CASSVGPPGWGNTIYF
TRBV7-2 19 TRBD2 CASSLAQRTSGGTSYEQYF
TRBV30 13 . CAWLKTGFYGYTF
TRBV30 13 . CAWSARGYYGYTF
TRBV29-1 13 TRBD1 CSVVGTGDEKLFF
TRBV28 13 . CASHRSLNEKLFF
TRBV7-9 16 TRBD2 CASSHGLAENTGELFF
TRBV4-1 16 . CASSPTERPWAGEAFF
TRBV7-3 14 . CASSLSPNSGGYTF
TRBV2 11 . CASRRGKGYTF
TRBV7-3 12 . CASSSSTGELFF
TRBV27 15 TRBD2 CASRPGGTTYNEQFF
TRBV9 13 . CASSQGANYGYTF
TRBV27 17 TRBD1 CASSLRWGTGIQETQYF
TRBV19 17 TRBD1 CASTPGQGGHSNQPQHF
TRBV7-2 17 TRBD1 CASSSPRTGPLYNEQFF
TRBV10-1 14 . CASSGGQANTEAFF
TRBV5-6 12 . CASSPLGTEAFF
TRBV5-1 20 TRBD1 CASSRLGVGQAERRNTEAFF
TRBV28 14 TRBD1 CASRLTGANTEAFF
TRBV6-5 12 . CASTVEGNIQYF
TRBV2 16 TRBD1 CASSEKGTGGDYGYTF
TRBV4-2 16 . CASSQGPVGGGDGYTF
TRBV7-9 16 . CASSLDDFGVNYGYTF
TRBV28 12 TRBD2 CGTSGSFREQFF
TRBV2 15 TRBD2 CASSPFSGGVGEQFF
TRBV5-1 15 TRBD2 CASSLSGGAGETQYF
TRBV7-2 15 TRBD2 CASSLVSGGYETQYF